This T cell receptor (beta chain) was retrieved from a study of T cell responses to AZD1222 COVID-19 vaccine (dated by TCRdb to the early 2020s). General notes on the study: AZD1222 recipients whose second dose came at about 4 weeks and those whose second dose came at about 12 weeks were combined into one group, since spike-specific TCR depth and breadth did not differ between the two schedules. TCR sequencing was performed for about 250 trial participants, of whom about 200 were given two doses of AZD1222 and around 25 were given two doses of MenACWY control vaccine. Trial participants were enrolled into age subgroups of 18-55, 56-69 and 70-plus years, which contained about 150, 28 and 57 TCR-sequenced participants, respectively.

Reading the label with the study, this specimen's time point is: baseline before first vaccination. Vaccinee samples were obtained from the UK trials COV001 and COV002, which included a single-blind randomized controlled phase 2/3 trial of AZD1222 (ChAdOx1 nCoV-19) in healthy adults. Trial participant PBMC samples were collected at day 0 and day 28 after the second dose for TCRbeta chain sequencing. Taken from cysteine to phenylalanine, the CDR3 has 15 residues. Of all the DNA, just the CDR3 is kept, 45 bases in frame from base 1. V sheds 8 bases and J sheds 5 bases, leaving 22 bases between their ends. Findings and caveats that apply to the study as a whole: Most participants were white British and females outnumbered males, and the authors suggested that clonal diversity may have been underestimated. The 56-69-year group was small, and its depth increase did not reach significance, likely because of low power. The whole spike protein was spanned by vaccine-associated CD4 TCRs, and dominant responses were seen in regions 160-218 and 743-854. Only five or six AZD1222 recipients were SARS-CoV-2 seropositive at baseline, limiting conclusions about previously exposed vaccinees. Reportedly, almost half of the unique spike-specific TCRs recognized epitopes lying outside the regions that are mutated in the B.1.351 and B.1.1.7 variants. Because no day 14 peak-response samples were available, the repertoires could be characterized only after the peak T cell response. After two AZD1222 doses, both the breadth and the depth of spike-specific TCRs were significantly higher than at day 0 and than in MenACWY recipients.

As to this clone: Its antigen is still unknown. One base away there is no much larger clone; base qualities are not given.

The CDR3 regions of human TCRbeta chains were subjected to immunosequencing. The published analysis was carried out like this. Repertoire TCRs were checked for matches against a reference library of SARS-CoV-2-specific TCRs that had been generated using the MIRA antigen-specificity platform. Breadth meant the fraction of unique TCRs that were SARS-CoV-2-associated, whereas depth meant the fraction of total T cells that were SARS-CoV-2-associated. Using the MIRA data, each spike-specific TCR was assigned both to the spike region to which the TCR was reactive and to a CD4 or CD8 class. Log10-transformed breadth and depth values were compared by one-way ANOVA with Sidak's multiple comparisons tests. As stored in TCRdb, this immuneACCESS dataset retains in-frame rearrangements with V and J assigned. A fraction of the clones does not appear; measured against another copy, unresolved V genes explain less than half of the discrepancy, and the remainder lacks a known reason. That table furnishes V, J and clone size, whereas the DNA furnished D and trimming. Counted in this sample were tens of thousands of clones; 82% of them appeared once. The ten largest clones represent about 3% of the sample.

The sequencing used peripheral blood, collected on day 0 of AZD1222 vaccination. This sequence uses TRBV5-7 and TRBJ1-2, with TRBD1 tentatively as D gene (6 bases match). TRBV5-7 is assigned to the ORF class and has an uncertain function. The TCR comes from an adult in good health. Here the CDR3 is given as CASPITGNGGYGYTF. DNA sequence: TGTGCCAGTCCGATAACAGGGAATGGGGGGTATGGCTACACCTTC.